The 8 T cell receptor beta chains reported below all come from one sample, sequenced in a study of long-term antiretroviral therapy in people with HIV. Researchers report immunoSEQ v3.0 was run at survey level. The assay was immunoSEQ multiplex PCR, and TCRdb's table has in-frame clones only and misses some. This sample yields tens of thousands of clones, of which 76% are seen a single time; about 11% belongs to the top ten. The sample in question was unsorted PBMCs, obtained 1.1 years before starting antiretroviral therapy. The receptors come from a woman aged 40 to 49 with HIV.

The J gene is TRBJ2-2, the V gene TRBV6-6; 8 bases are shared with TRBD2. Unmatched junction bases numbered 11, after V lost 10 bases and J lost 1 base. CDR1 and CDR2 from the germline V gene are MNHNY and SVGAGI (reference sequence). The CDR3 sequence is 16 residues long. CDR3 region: CATARVLAGNTGELFF. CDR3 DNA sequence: TGTGCCACCGCCAGGGTCCTAGCGGGGAACACCGGGGAGCTGTTTTTT.

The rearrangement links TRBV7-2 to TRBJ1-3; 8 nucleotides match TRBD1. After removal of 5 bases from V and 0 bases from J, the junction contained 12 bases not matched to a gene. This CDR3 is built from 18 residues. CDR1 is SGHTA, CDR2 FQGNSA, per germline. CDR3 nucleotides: TGTGCCAGCAGCCGACGACAGGGGCGATTTCTCTCTGGAAACACCATATATTTT. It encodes CASSRRQGRFLSGNTIYF.

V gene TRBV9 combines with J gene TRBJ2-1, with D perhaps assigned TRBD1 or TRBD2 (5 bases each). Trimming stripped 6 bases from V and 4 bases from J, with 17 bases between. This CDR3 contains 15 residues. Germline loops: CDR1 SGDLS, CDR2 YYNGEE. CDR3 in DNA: TGTGCCAGCACCCGGGACGCCACTCTTTACAATGAGCAGTTCTTC. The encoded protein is CASTRDATLYNEQFF. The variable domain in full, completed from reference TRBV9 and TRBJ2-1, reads DSGVTQTPKHLITATGQRVTLRCSPRSGDLSVYWYQQSLDQGLQFLIQYYNGEERAKGNILERFSAQQFPDLHSELNLSSLELGDSALYFCASTRDATLYNEQFFGPGTRLTVL.

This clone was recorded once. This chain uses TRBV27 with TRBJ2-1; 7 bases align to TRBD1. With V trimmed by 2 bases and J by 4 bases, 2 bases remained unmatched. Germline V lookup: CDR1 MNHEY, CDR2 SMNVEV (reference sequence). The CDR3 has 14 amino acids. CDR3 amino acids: CASSLLGQYNEQFF. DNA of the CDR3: TGTGCCAGCAGTTTACTGGGACAGTACAATGAGCAGTTCTTC.

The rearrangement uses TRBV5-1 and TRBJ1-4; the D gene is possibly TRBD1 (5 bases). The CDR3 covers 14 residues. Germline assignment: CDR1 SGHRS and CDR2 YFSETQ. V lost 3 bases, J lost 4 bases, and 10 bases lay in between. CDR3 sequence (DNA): TGCGCCAGCAGCTCCGGGACGCTTAATGAAAAACTGTTTTTT. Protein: CASSSGTLNEKLFF. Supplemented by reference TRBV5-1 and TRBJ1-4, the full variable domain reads KAGVTQTPRYLIKTRGQQVTLSCSPISGHRSVSWYQQTPGQGLQFLFEYFSETQRNKGNFPGRFSGRQFSNSRSEMNVSTLELGDSALYLCASSSGTLNEKLFFGSGTQLSVL.

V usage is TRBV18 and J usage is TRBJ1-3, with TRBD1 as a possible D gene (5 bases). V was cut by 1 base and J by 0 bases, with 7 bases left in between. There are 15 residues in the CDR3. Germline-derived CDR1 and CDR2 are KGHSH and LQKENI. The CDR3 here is CASSPQGVSGNTIYF. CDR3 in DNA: TGTGCCAGCTCACCACAAGGGGTCTCTGGAAACACCATATATTTT. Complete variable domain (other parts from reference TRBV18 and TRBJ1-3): NAGVMQNPRHLVRRRGQEARLRCSPMKGHSHVYWYRQLPEEGLKFMVYLQKENIIDESGMPKERFSAEFPKEGPSILRIQQVVRGDSAAYFCASSPQGVSGNTIYFGEGSWLTVV.

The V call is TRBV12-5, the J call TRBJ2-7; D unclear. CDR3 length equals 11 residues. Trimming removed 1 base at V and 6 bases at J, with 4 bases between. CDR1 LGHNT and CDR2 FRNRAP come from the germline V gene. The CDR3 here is CASGLGVEQYF. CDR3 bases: TGTGCTAGTGGTTTGGGGGTCGAGCAGTACTTC.

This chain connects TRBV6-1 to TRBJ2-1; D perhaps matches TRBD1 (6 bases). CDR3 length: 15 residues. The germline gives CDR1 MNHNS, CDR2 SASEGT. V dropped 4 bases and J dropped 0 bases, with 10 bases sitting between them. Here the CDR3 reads CASSVRQDSYNEQFF. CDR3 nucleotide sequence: TGTGCCAGCAGTGTAAGACAGGACTCCTACAATGAGCAGTTCTTC.